The 28 T cell receptor beta chains below all came from one sample that was sequenced in a study of blood T cell repertoires in COVID-19. Method: immunoSEQ multiplex PCR; TCRdb's copy keeps in-frame clones and lacks some. The repertoire has fewer than 6,000 clones, approximately 91% of them found once; the top ten carry around 3%. Sequenced sample: peripheral blood. The receptors come from a woman of 80 years or more with acute or convalescent COVID-19.

The chain links TRBV5-1 to TRBJ2-7; D is possibly TRBD1 (6 bases). Germline CDR1 reads SGHRS; CDR2 reads YFSETQ. Trimming removed 1 base from V and 0 bases from J, with 14 bases in between. The CDR3 is 16 amino acids. The DNA for the CDR3 is TGCGCCAGCAGCTTGCCGACAGGCCCCCCCTCCTACGAGCAGTACTTC. Its protein product is CASSLPTGPPSYEQYF.

The chain uses TRBV3-1 (or the pseudogene TRBV3-2) and TRBJ1-1; 8 bases line up with TRBD1. V lost 4 bases to trimming and J lost 7 bases; unmatched junction nucleotides: 8. Germline V gene sequence: CDR1 LGHDT, CDR2 YNNKEL (reference sequence). CDR3 length: 14 residues. CDR3 region: CASSRTGFLSEAFF. CDR3 sequence (DNA): TGTGCCAGCAGCCGGACAGGGTTCCTTAGTGAAGCTTTCTTT.

This rearrangement joins TRBV27 to TRBJ2-3, with 13 bases lining up with TRBD2. Germline V gene sequence: CDR1 MNHEY, CDR2 SMNVEV (reference sequence). This CDR3 comprises 16 residues. Germline trimming cut 5 bases from V and 1 base from J; bases unmatched to any gene: 3. DNA of the CDR3: TGTGCCAGCAGTCGCGGACTAGCGGGGGGCACAGATACGCAGTATTTT. Protein product: CASSRGLAGGTDTQYF.

This chain links TRBV3-1 (or the pseudogene TRBV3-2) with TRBJ1-2, with D possibly being TRBD1 (5 bases). Germline CDR1 and CDR2: LGHDT and YNNKEL (reference sequence). There are 15 residues in the CDR3. V lost 1 base to trimming and J lost 5 bases, with 14 bases between them. The chain's CDR3 is CASSQGGVLSYGYTF. CDR3 bases: TGTGCCAGCAGCCAAGGGGGGGTCCTCTCTTATGGCTACACCTTC.

This chain uses TRBV12-5 with TRBJ1-3; unclear D gene. The CDR3 runs 12 residues. CDR1 LGHNT and CDR2 FRNRAP come from the germline V gene. Trimming removed 7 bases at V and 3 bases at J, with 7 bases between. The CDR3 protein is CASDSLGNTIYF. In DNA form, the CDR3 reads TGTGCTAGTGACTCTCTTGGAAACACCATATATTTT.

V and J are TRBV10-3 and TRBJ2-5, with 10 bases aligning to TRBD2. V shed 0 bases and J 2 bases; nucleotides not matched to a gene: 9. The V gene's germline CDR1 is ENHRY and CDR2 SYGVKD. The CDR3 has 18 amino acids. The CDR3 is CAISESISSGGPQETQYF. The CDR3 DNA sequence: TGTGCCATCAGTGAGTCGATTTCTAGCGGGGGCCCTCAAGAGACCCAGTACTTC.

This chain uses TRBV18 with TRBJ1-1; 8 positions agree with TRBD1. V gave up 2 bases and J gave up 3 bases; unmatched junction bases: 8. CDR1 and CDR2 from the germline V gene are KGHSH and LQKENI. This CDR3 has 16 residues. CDR3 in DNA: TGTGCCAGCTCACCAAAAGACAGGGGCGCGGACACTGAAGCTTTCTTT. It translates to CASSPKDRGADTEAFF.

V gene TRBV9 combines with J gene TRBJ2-7, with a weak D call TRBD2 (5 bases). From germline, CDR1 is SGDLS and CDR2 YYNGEE. The CDR3 runs to 13 residues. The chain's CDR3 is CASSRGSQYEQYF. The DNA for the CDR3 is TGTGCGAGTTCCAGAGGGTCTCAGTACGAGCAGTACTTC.

This clone was counted only a few times. The rearrangement links TRBV2 to TRBJ1-3; D not certain. Trimming left V 3 bases short and J 4 bases short, with 4 bases between. This CDR3 spans 12 amino acids. Germline CDR1 reads SNHLY; CDR2 reads FYNNEI. The CDR3 DNA sequence: TGTGCCAGCAGTGACCCGGGAAACACCATATATTTT. Translation gives CASSDPGNTIYF.

This sequence joins TRBV7-9 and TRBJ2-2, with TRBD2 identical over 11 bases. The CDR3 totals 17 residues. Germline V gene sequence: CDR1 SEHNR, CDR2 FQNEAQ (reference sequence). V lost 2 bases to trimming and J lost 3 bases; unmatched junction nucleotides: 5. This CDR3 reads CASSLSLAGDYTGELFF. CDR3 nucleotides: TGTGCCAGCAGCTTATCACTAGCGGGGGACTACACCGGGGAGCTGTTTTTT.

The V and J genes are TRBV5-4 and TRBJ1-4; 12 nucleotides agree with TRBD1. Per the germline V gene, CDR1 is SGHNT and CDR2 is YYREEE (reference sequence). With V trimmed by 4 bases and J by 11 bases, 6 bases remained unmatched. This CDR3 is built from 14 residues. The CDR3, as DNA: TGTGCCAGCAGCGGGACAGGGGGCGCAGGGAAACTGTTTTTT. It encodes CASSGTGGAGKLFF. Complete variable domain (other parts from reference TRBV5-4 and TRBJ1-4): ETGVTQSPTHLIKTRGQQVTLRCSSQSGHNTVSWYQQALGQGPQFIFQYYREEENGRGNFPPRFSGLQFPNYSSELNVNALELDDSALYLCASSGTGGAGKLFFGSGTQLSVL.

V gene TRBV19 combines with J gene TRBJ1-4; TRBD1 agrees at 9 bases. Germline loops: CDR1 LNHDA, CDR2 SQIVND (reference sequence). The CDR3 has 14 residues. Unmatched junction bases numbered 5, after V lost 6 bases and J lost 6 bases. The CDR3 sequence is CASSWDRADEKLFF. CDR3 DNA sequence: TGTGCCAGTAGCTGGGACAGGGCTGATGAAAAACTGTTTTTT.

The rearrangement links TRBV25-1 to TRBJ2-3; 11 nucleotides match TRBD2. V lost 6 bases and J lost 6; bases outside the gene matches: 8. The CDR3 is made up of 15 amino acids. The V gene's germline CDR1 is MGHDK and CDR2 SYGVNS. DNA of the CDR3: TGTGCCAGCAGCTCGCTAGCGGGGGGTGGGGATACGCAGTATTTT. This codes for CASSSLAGGGDTQYF.

The chain is built from TRBV4-2 and TRBJ2-3; 8 positions match TRBD2. The CDR3 loop spans 14 amino acids. J was trimmed by 6 bases and V by 6 bases; bases with no gene match: 8. CDR1 and CDR2 from the germline V gene are LGHNA and YNFKEQ. The CDR3 reads CASSPGGPVDTQYF. In DNA, the CDR3 is TGTGCCAGCAGTCCGGGGGGGCCAGTGGATACGCAGTATTTT.

This chain connects TRBV28 to TRBJ1-2; D might be TRBD1 (5 bases). CDR3 length: 14 residues. Germline V gene lookup returns CDR1 MDHEN and CDR2 SYDVKM. The V gene lost 10 bases and the J gene lost 3 bases, with 18 bases spanning the gap. The CDR3 here is CAISREETHYGYTF. CDR3 bases: TGTGCCATTTCCAGGGAGGAGACCCACTATGGCTACACCTTC.

The CDR3: CASTNGRETQYF. Written as DNA, the CDR3 is TGTGCCAGCACGAATGGTCGGGAGACCCAGTACTTC. The gene calls are TRBV28 and TRBJ2-5; D is uncertain. V was cut by 7 bases and J by 5 bases, with 11 bases left in between. The CDR3 is 12 residues long. Germline CDR1 reads MDHEN; CDR2 reads SYDVKM.

Points on this clone: Mismatch with germline at one junction end may stem from a read error. The V gene is TRBV28, the J gene TRBJ1-6; the D is unclear. Germline values: CDR1 MDHEN, CDR2 SYDVKM. The CDR3 has 11 amino acids. The CDR3 is CASRSGIEHTF. Here the CDR3 DNA reads TGTGCCAGCAGATCCGGGATCGAGCATACCTTT. Supplemented by reference TRBV28 and TRBJ1-6, the full variable domain reads DVKVTQSSRYLVKRTGEKVFLECVQDMDHENMFWYRQDPGLGLRLIYFSYDVKMKEKGDIPEGYSVSREKKERFSLILESASTNQTSMYLCASRSGIEHTFGNGTRLTVT.

The chain recombines TRBV28 with TRBJ1-2; D is possibly TRBD1 (6 bases). CDR3 size: 14 residues. Germline-derived CDR1 and CDR2 are MDHEN and SYDVKM. V lost 5 bases to trimming and J lost 7 bases, with 17 bases between them. The chain's CDR3 is CASSPGQRSVGYTF. The CDR3, as DNA: TGTGCCAGCAGTCCCGGACAGAGATCGGTTGGCTACACCTTC.

The chain employs TRBV28 and TRBJ2-1, with TRBD1 as a possible D gene (6 bases). The CDR3 covers 12 residues. V was clipped by 9 bases and J by 4 bases, with 10 bases between them. The germline gives CDR1 MDHEN, CDR2 SYDVKM. This chain's CDR3 is CASRTVYNEQFF. For the CDR3, the DNA is TGTGCCAGTCGGACAGTTTACAATGAGCAGTTCTTC.

The V and J genes are TRBV3-1 (or the pseudogene TRBV3-2) and TRBJ2-4, with D maybe TRBD1 (7 bases). The V gene's germline CDR1 is LGHDT and CDR2 YNNKEL (reference sequence). Trimming took 6 bases from V and 6 from J, leaving 15 bases between them. This CDR3 is built from 14 residues. DNA of the CDR3: TGTGCCAGCAGGCTGGAGGGGGCGGGAAACATTCAGTACTTC. Amino acid sequence: CASRLEGAGNIQYF.

The CDR3 region has the DNA TGTGCCACCAGCAGATACAGGGACACTGAAGCTTTCTTT. Translating it yields CATSRYRDTEAFF. V usage is TRBV15 and J usage is TRBJ1-1, with D possibly being TRBD1 (6 bases). The CDR3 runs 13 residues. V lost 2 bases and J 3 bases, leaving 7 bases between the germline ends. The germline V gene encodes CDR1 LNHNV and CDR2 YYDKDF (reference sequence).

The CDR3 sequence: CASSPRASVNEQFF. The CDR3 DNA reads TGTGCCAGTAGTCCCCGGGCTAGCGTCAATGAGCAGTTCTTC. The rearrangement uses TRBV19 and TRBJ2-1; maybe TRBD2 (6 bases). From germline, CDR1 is LNHDA and CDR2 SQIVND (reference sequence). V was cut by 5 bases and J by 6 bases, with 14 bases left in between. The length of the CDR3 is 14 residues.

The chain combines TRBV4-2 with TRBJ2-5; 9 nucleotides match TRBD2. The CDR3 contains 15 residues. Germline CDR1 reads LGHNA; CDR2 reads YNFKEQ. Trimming took 4 bases from V and 4 from J; bases not matched to a gene: 7. CDR3 region: CASSLTSGLGETQYF. For the CDR3, the DNA is TGTGCCAGCAGCCTCACTAGCGGGTTGGGAGAGACCCAGTACTTC.

The V gene is TRBV3-1 (or the pseudogene TRBV3-2), the J gene TRBJ2-5; 10 nucleotides agree with TRBD2. Germline values: CDR1 LGHDT, CDR2 YNNKEL (reference sequence). J was trimmed by 3 bases and V by 7 bases; bases with no gene match: 2. CDR3 length equals 13 residues. This CDR3 is CASNLAGEETQYF. DNA for the CDR3: TGTGCCAGCAACCTAGCGGGGGAAGAGACCCAGTACTTC.

This clone was seen only a few times. The chain carries TRBV7-9 and TRBJ2-1, with D tentatively TRBD2 (6 bases). Germline-derived CDR1 and CDR2 are SEHNR and FQNEAQ (reference sequence). The CDR3 has 13 residues. V dropped 8 bases and J dropped 1 base, with 9 bases sitting between them. This chain's CDR3 is CASARGSYNEQFF. The CDR3 region has the DNA TGTGCCAGCGCCCGGGGGTCCTACAATGAGCAGTTCTTC.

The V call is TRBV11-2, the J call TRBJ2-7; TRBD1 aligns across 11 bases. Germline CDR1 SGHAT, CDR2 FQNNGV. This CDR3 has 17 amino acids. After removal of 2 bases from V and 2 bases from J, the junction contained 8 bases not matched to a gene. CDR3 nucleotide sequence: TGTGCCAGCAGCTTACGATTGGACAGGGGGCAAACCTACGAGCAGTACTTC. Amino acid sequence: CASSLRLDRGQTYEQYF.

Sample share makes this clone large (0.1 to 1%). The J gene is TRBJ2-7, the V gene TRBV15, with 8 positions matching TRBD1. J was trimmed by 4 bases and V by 2 bases; bases with no gene match: 1. Germline CDR1 is LNHNV and CDR2 is YYDKDF (reference sequence). The CDR3 consists of 13 residues. The CDR3 sequence: CATSRRQGYEQYF. Written as DNA, the CDR3 is TGTGCCACCAGCAGACGACAGGGGTACGAGCAGTACTTC.

The chain joins TRBV7-3 to TRBJ1-2, with TRBD1 matching over 10 bases. The CDR3 length is 15 residues. V trimming: 2 bases; J trimming: 1 base; junction bases outside the gene matches: 1. Germline lookup yields CDR1 SGHTA and CDR2 FQGTGA. CDR3 protein: CASSLGTGDNYGYTF. The CDR3, as DNA: TGTGCCAGCAGCTTAGGGACAGGGGATAACTATGGCTACACCTTC.